Listed below are T cell receptor beta chains from one sample, sequenced in a study of shared clonotypes between healthy human individuals. Using immunoSEQ multiplex PCR, the repertoire was profiled, and TCRdb retains in-frame clones only, with some absent. The sample shows some 1.5 million clones, 95% to 99% of them seen only once. The sample taken for sequencing was naive CD4+ T cells sorted from blood. These receptors were taken from a man aged 25-45 years in good health. The CDR3 runs from the conserved cysteine through the conserved F or W. Each record gives: V gene, J gene, CDR3 protein.

V gene: TRBV19; J gene: TRBJ2-5; CDR3 protein: CATADLLQTQYF
V gene: TRBV15; J gene: TRBJ2-7; CDR3 protein: CATSREKGFTYEQYF
V gene: TRBV30; J gene: TRBJ2-7; CDR3 protein: CAWSNSGSYEQYF
V gene: TRBV2; J gene: TRBJ1-4; CDR3 protein: CASSFDRGGEKLFF
V gene: TRBV5-1; J gene: TRBJ2-1; CDR3 protein: CASSEAGGPRVREQFF
V gene: TRBV28; J gene: TRBJ2-7; CDR3 protein: CASSSTGINNYEQYF
V gene: TRBV6-6; J gene: TRBJ1-1; CDR3 protein: CASRIKGGASEAFF
V gene: TRBV18; J gene: TRBJ1-3; CDR3 protein: CASSPTGASGNTIYF
V gene: TRBV6-5; J gene: TRBJ1-1; CDR3 protein: CASSSGRGAFF
V gene: TRBV18; J gene: TRBJ2-5; CDR3 protein: CASSPPGTSAKETQYF
V gene: TRBV29-1; J gene: TRBJ2-5; CDR3 protein: CSVNRVVETQYF